This record covers a single T cell receptor beta chain. Its antigen is not known. The gene names given are mouse names. The read is 1 residue too short to cover the CDR3 end, so that end is filled in from the germline J gene. This sample's time point: mouse harvest day 7 after allogeneic transplant. Each mouse received 10^7 T-cell-depleted marrow cells plus 10^6 splenic CD5+ T cells by tail vein. Tissues came from B6→BALB/c major-mismatch GVHD mice at day 7 or 14. The sample belongs to a study of tissue T cells after allogeneic stem cell transplantation. Findings of the study overall: Within patients, tissue anatomy strongly shaped TCR repertoire composition.

Repertoires were generated with immunoSEQ multiplex PCR, while TCRdb's copy carries only in-frame clones and drops some. The table shows about 11,000 clones, with roughly two fifths occurring only once. The length of the CDR3 is 14 residues. The germline V gene encodes CDR1 KGHPV and CDR2 FQNQEV (reference sequence). Trimming cost V 3 bases and J 4 bases; bases outside gene matches: 4. The rearrangement uses TRBV26 and TRBJ1-2; 8 nucleotides align to TRBD1. This clonotype was obtained from a female BALB/c mouse given C57BL/6 T cells with graft-versus-host disease after an allogeneic hematopoietic cell transplant. Source material: skin. This CDR3 is CASSLPGGSSDYTF. The covered CDR3 bases are TGTGCCAGCAGTCTACCAGGGGGCAGCTCCGACTACACC. Full variable domain (missing parts from reference TRBV26 and TRBJ1-2): NSKVIQTPRYLVKGQGQKAKMRCIPEKGHPVVFWYQQNKNNEFKFLINFQNQEVLQQIDMTEKRFSAECPSNSPCSLEIQSSEAGDSALYLCASSLPGGSSDYTFGSGTRLLVI.